Listed below are T cell receptor beta chains from one sample, sequenced in a study of blood T cell repertoires in COVID-19. TCRdb's table, derived via immunoSEQ multiplex PCR, lists solely in-frame clones and lacks some. Among fewer than 200,000 clones listed, roughly 82% were seen once. Sequencing was done on a sample of peripheral blood. Receptor source: a woman aged 70-85 years with acute or convalescent COVID-19. Each CDR3 is given with its conserved first and last residue. Fields, in order: D gene, J gene, V gene, CDR3 DNA, CDR3 protein. The D gene is left open where the match is weak.

D: -; J: TRBJ2-1; V: TRBV3-1/TRBV3-2; DNA: TGTGCCAGCAGCCAAGAAACAGGGTCTTACAATGAGCAGTTCTTC; CDR3: CASSQETGSYNEQFF
D: -; J: TRBJ2-1; V: TRBV15; DNA: TGTGCCACCAGCAGAGATCGGGGACTGGAGCATCAGAATGAGCAGTTCTTC; CDR3: CATSRDRGLEHQNEQFF
D: TRBD1; J: TRBJ2-1; V: TRBV18; DNA: TGTGCCAGCTCACCACCCCGGGACAGCGCTTACAATGAGCAGTTCTTC; CDR3: CASSPPRDSAYNEQFF
D: TRBD2; J: TRBJ2-3; V: TRBV2; DNA: TGTGCCAGCAGTGAACCGCTAGCGGAGCTAACAGATACGCAGTATTTT; CDR3: CASSEPLAELTDTQYF
D: -; J: TRBJ1-6; V: TRBV7-9; DNA: TGTGCCAGCAGCAGATCTCAGGGTCCCCCCTCACCCCTCCACTTT; CDR3: CASSRSQGPPSPLHF
D: -; J: TRBJ1-2; V: TRBV2; DNA: TGTGCCAGCAGTGAAGCGCTTCAAGCCCTGGGCGGCTACACCTTC; CDR3: CASSEALQALGGYTF
D: -; J: TRBJ1-5; V: TRBV27; DNA: TGTGCCAGCAGTTTATTCGGGGTAGGCGGCAATCAGCCCCAGCATTTT; CDR3: CASSLFGVGGNQPQHF
D: TRBD1; J: TRBJ1-3; V: TRBV11-3; DNA: TGTGCCAGCAGCTTAGGACAGGGGGTCTCCGGAAACACCATATATTTT; CDR3: CASSLGQGVSGNTIYF
D: TRBD1; J: TRBJ1-5; V: TRBV19; DNA: TGTGCCAGTAGTATAACGACAGGGCATTATAGCAATCAGCCCCAGCATTTT; CDR3: CASSITTGHYSNQPQHF
D: -; J: TRBJ2-3; V: TRBV6-5; DNA: TGTGCCAGCAGTCGCCAGAGCACAGATACGCAGTATTTT; CDR3: CASSRQSTDTQYF
D: TRBD1; J: TRBJ1-1; V: TRBV29-1; DNA: TGCAGCGTAGGGACAGGGAACACTGAAGCTTTCTTT; CDR3: CSVGTGNTEAFF
D: TRBD1; J: TRBJ1-2; V: TRBV27; DNA: TGTGCCAGCAGTCAACCCGGGACAGGGGGGTATGGCTACACCTTC; CDR3: CASSQPGTGGYGYTF
D: -; J: TRBJ1-2; V: TRBV4-2; DNA: TGTGCCAGCAGCCCGACGGGGGGCGGCGCCCCCTATGGCTACACCTTC; CDR3: CASSPTGGGAPYGYTF
D: -; J: TRBJ1-2; V: TRBV11-2; DNA: TGTGCCAGCAGCCCGCAGGGAGGCTATGGCTACACCTTC; CDR3: CASSPQGGYGYTF
D: -; J: TRBJ2-3; V: TRBV6-1; DNA: TGTGCCAGCAGTGAAGGTTTCTTAGATACGCAGTATTTT; CDR3: CASSEGFLDTQYF